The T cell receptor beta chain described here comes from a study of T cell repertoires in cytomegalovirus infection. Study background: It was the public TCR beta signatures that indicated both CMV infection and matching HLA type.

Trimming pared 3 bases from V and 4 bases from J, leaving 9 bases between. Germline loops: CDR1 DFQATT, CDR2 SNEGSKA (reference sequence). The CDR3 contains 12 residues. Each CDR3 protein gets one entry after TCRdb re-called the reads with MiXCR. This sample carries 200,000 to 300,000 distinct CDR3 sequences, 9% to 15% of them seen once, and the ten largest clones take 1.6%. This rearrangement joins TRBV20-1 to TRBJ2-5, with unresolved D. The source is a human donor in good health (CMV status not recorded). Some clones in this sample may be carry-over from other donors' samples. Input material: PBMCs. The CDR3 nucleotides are TGCAGTGCTAGGGCCCAAGGAGAGACCCAGTACTTC. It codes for CSARAQGETQYF.